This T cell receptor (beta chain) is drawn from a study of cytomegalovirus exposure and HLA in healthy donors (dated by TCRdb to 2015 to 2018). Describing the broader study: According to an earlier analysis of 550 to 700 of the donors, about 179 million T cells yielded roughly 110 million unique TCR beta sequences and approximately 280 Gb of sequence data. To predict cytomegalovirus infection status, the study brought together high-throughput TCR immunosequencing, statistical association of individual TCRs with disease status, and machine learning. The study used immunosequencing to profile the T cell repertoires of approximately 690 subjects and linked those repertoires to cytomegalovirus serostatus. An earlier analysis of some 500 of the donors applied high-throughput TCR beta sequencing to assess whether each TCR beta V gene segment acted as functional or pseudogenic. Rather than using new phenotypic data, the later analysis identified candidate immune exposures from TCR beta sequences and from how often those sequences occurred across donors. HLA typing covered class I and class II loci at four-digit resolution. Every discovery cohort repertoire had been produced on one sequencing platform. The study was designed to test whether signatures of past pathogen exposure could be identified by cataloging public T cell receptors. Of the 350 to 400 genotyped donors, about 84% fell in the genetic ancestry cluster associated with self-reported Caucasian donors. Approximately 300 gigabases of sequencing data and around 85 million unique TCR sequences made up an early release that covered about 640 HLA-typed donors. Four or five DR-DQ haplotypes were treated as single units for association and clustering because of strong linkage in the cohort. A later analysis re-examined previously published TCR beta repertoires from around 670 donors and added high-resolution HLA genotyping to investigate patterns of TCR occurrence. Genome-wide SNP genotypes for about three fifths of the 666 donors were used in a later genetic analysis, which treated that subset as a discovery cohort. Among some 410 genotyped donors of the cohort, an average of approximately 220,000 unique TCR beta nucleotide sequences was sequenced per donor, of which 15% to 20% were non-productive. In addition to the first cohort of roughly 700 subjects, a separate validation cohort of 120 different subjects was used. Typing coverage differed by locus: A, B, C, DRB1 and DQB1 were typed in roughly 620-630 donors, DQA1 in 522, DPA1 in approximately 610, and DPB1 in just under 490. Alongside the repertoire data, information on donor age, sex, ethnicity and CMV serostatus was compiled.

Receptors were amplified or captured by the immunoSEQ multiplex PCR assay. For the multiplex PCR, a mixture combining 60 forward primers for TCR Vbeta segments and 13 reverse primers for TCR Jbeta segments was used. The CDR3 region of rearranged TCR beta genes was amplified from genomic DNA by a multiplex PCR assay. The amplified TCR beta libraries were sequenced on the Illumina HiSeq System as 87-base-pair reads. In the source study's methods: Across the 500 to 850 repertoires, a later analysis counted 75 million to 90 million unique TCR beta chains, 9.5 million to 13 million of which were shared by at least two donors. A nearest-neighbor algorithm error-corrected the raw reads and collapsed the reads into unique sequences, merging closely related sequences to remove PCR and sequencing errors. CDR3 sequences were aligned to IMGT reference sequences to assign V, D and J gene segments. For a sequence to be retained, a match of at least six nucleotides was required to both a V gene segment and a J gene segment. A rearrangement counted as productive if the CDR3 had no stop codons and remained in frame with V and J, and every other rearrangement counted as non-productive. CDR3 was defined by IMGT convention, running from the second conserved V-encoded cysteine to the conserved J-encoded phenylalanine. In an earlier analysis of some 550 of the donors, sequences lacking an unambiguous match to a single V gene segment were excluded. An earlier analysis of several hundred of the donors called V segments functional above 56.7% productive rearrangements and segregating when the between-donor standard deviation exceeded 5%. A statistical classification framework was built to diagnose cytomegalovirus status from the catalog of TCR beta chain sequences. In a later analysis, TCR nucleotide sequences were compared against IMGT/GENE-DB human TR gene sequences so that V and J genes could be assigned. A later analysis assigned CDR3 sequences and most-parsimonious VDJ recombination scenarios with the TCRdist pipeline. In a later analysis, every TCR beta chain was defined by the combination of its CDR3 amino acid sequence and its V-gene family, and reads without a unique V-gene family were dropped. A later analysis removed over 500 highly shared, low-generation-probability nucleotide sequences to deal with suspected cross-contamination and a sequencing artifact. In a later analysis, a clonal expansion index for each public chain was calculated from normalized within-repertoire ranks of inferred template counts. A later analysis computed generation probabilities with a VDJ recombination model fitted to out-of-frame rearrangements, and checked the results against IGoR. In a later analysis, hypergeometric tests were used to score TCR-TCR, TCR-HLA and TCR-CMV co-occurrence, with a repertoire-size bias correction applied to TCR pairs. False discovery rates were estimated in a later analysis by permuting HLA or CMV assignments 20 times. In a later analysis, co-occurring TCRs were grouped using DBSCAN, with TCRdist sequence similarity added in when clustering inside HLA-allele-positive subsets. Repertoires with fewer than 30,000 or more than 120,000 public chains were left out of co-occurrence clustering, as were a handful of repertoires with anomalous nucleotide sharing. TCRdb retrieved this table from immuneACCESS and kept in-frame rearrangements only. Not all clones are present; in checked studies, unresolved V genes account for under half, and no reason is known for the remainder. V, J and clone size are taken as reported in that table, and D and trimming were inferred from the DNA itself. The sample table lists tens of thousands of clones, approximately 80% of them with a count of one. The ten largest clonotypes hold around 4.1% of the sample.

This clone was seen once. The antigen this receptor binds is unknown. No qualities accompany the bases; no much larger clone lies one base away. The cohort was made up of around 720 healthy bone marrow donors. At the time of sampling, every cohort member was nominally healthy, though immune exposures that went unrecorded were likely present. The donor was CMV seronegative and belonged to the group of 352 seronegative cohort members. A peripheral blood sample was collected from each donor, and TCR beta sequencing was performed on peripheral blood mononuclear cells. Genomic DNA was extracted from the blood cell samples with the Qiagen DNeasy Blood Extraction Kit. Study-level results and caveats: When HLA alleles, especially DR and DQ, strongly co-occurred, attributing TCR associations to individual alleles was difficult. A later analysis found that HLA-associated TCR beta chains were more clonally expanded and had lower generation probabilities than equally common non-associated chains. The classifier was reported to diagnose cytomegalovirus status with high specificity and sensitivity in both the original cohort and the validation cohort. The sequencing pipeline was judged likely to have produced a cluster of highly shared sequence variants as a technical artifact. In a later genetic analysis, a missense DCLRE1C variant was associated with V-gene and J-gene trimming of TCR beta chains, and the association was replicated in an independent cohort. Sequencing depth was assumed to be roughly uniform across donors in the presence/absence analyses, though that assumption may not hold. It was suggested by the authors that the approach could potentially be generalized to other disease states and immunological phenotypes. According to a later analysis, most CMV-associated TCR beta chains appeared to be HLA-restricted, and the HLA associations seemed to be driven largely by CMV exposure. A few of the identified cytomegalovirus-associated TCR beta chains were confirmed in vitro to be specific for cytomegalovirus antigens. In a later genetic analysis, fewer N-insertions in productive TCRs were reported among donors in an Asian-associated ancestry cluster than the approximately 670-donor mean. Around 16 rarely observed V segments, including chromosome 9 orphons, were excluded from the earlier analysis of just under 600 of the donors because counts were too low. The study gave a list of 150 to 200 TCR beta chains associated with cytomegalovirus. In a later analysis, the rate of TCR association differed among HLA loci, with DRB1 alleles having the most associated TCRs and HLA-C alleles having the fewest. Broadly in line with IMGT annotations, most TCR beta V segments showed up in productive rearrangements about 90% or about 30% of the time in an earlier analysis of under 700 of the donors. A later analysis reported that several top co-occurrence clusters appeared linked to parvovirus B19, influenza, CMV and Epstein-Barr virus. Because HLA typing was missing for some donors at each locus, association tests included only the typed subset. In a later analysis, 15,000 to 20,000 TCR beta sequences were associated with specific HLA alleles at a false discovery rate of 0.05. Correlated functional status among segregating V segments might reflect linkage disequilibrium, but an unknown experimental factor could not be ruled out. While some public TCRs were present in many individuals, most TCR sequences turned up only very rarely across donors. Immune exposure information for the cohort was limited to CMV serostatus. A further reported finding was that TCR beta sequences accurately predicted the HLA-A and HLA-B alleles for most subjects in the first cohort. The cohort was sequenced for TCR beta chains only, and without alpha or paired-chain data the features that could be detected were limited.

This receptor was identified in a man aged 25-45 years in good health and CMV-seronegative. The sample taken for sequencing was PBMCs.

The DNA sequence is as follows: TGTGCCAGCAGCTTAGGGGCTATCCTGTCCTATGGCTACACCTTC. It specifies CASSLGAILSYGYTF. The receptor chain draws on TRBV7-9 and TRBJ1-2; the D gene lacks a confident call. The germline V gene encodes CDR1 SEHNR and CDR2 FQNEAQ (reference sequence). The CDR3 starts with the cysteine, ends with the phenylalanine, and has 15 residues. Only the CDR3 portion is preserved as DNA: 45 bases, with reading frame beginning at the first base. The junction carries 13 bases between V and J, which are trimmed by 1 base and 4 bases respectively.